Each of the 13 T cell receptor beta chains below was sequenced from the same sample in a study of blood T cell repertoires in COVID-19. TCRdb's table, derived via immunoSEQ multiplex PCR, lists solely in-frame clones and lacks some. The table lists about 140,000 clones, approximately 88% of them singletons. Material for sequencing was peripheral blood. The source is a human donor in a cohort sampled during active COVID-19.

The chain links TRBV18 to TRBJ1-1; 9 bases align to TRBD1. CDR3 length equals 15 residues. Germline V CDR1 and CDR2: KGHSH, LQKENI. V trimming: 8 bases; J trimming: 3 bases; junction bases outside the gene matches: 10. CDR3 loop: CASLPGQGWDTEAFF. The CDR3 DNA is TGTGCCAGCCTCCCGGGACAGGGTTGGGACACTGAAGCTTTCTTT.

V usage is TRBV23-1 and J usage is TRBJ1-5; D is uncertain. TRBV23-1 is identified as an open reading frame with a role that is uncertain. The CDR3 is 14 amino acids. V lost 4 bases, J lost 6 bases, and 13 bases lay in between. The CDR3 protein is CASSRRQMIQPQHF. The CDR3, as DNA: TGCGCCAGCAGTCGCCGTCAGATGATTCAGCCCCAGCATTTT.

The chain employs TRBV7-8 and TRBJ2-3, with 9 bases identical to TRBD2. Trimming took 3 bases from V and 1 from J; bases not matched to a gene: 2. CDR1 SGHVS and CDR2 FQNEAQ come from the germline V gene. This CDR3 is 15 amino acids long. In DNA form, the CDR3 reads TGTGCCAGCAGCTTCGCTAGCGGGGGCACAGATACGCAGTATTTT. It specifies CASSFASGGTDTQYF.

CDR3 sequence reads: CASSWGTGLSNQPQHF. Written as DNA, the CDR3 is TGTGCCAGCAGCTGGGGGACAGGGCTTAGCAATCAGCCCCAGCATTTT. The chain recombines TRBV5-8 with TRBJ1-5; 9 bases agree with TRBD1. CDR1 is SGHTS, CDR2 YDEGEE, per germline. V shed 3 bases, J shed 0 bases, and the junction held 4 bases outside the gene matches. The CDR3 spans 16 residues.

This clone is a singleton in its sample. The V gene is TRBV7-3, the J gene TRBJ2-2; 10 bases agree with TRBD2. With V trimmed by 6 bases and J by 2 bases, 6 bases remained unmatched. Germline CDR1 is SGHTA and CDR2 is FQGTGA. The length of the CDR3 is 16 residues. In DNA form, the CDR3 reads TGTGCCAGCAGGATTAGCGGGGGGCCTAACACCGGGGAGCTGTTTTTT. This encodes CASRISGGPNTGELFF.

The chain combines TRBV7-9 with TRBJ1-5, with D hard to call. Germline lookup yields CDR1 SEHNR and CDR2 FQNEAQ (reference sequence). V was pared by 1 base and J by 9 bases, with 13 bases between. The CDR3 consists of 14 residues. CDR3 bases: TGTGCCAGCAGCTTAGTCGGGGATCAAGGGCCCCAGCATTTT. It specifies CASSLVGDQGPQHF.

The V call is TRBV2, the J call TRBJ2-7; TRBD1 is a possible D gene (5 bases). The V end lost 5 bases, the J end lost 7 bases, and 6 bases lay between the germline ends. Germline CDR1 and CDR2: SNHLY and FYNNEI. CDR3 length: 10 amino acids. The CDR3 loop reads CASSQGEQYF. The CDR3 DNA follows: TGTGCCAGCAGTCAGGGTGAGCAGTACTTC. Variable domain in full (rest from reference TRBV2 and TRBJ2-7): EPEVTQTPSHQVTQMGQEVILRCVPISNHLYFYWYRQILGQKVEFLVSFYNNEISEKSEIFDDQFSVERPDGSNFTLKIRSTKLEDSAMYFCASSQGEQYFGPGTRLTVT.

The CDR3 nucleotides are TGCAGCGTCCGGGACAGGACCAACTATGGCTACACCTTC. Amino acids: CSVRDRTNYGYTF. V usage is TRBV29-1 and J usage is TRBJ1-2, with 8 bases fitting TRBD1. V was pared by 6 bases and J by 2 bases, with 5 bases of the junction left unmatched. Germline V gives CDR1 SQVTM, CDR2 ANQGSEA. There are 13 residues in the CDR3.

The chain combines TRBV7-2 with TRBJ2-7; possible D gene TRBD2, 5 bases. Germline CDR1 SGHTA, CDR2 FQGNSA. Trimming took off 1 base at V and 6 bases at J, with 13 bases between the two ends. This CDR3 has 14 residues. The CDR3 coding sequence is TGTGCCAGCAGCTTAGTTCCCGGGGTGGGCGAGCAGTACTTC. Amino acid sequence: CASSLVPGVGEQYF. The whole variable domain, remainder taken from reference TRBV7-2 and TRBJ2-7, is GAGVSQSPSNKVTEKGKDVELRCDPISGHTALYWYRQSLGQGLEFLIYFQGNSAPDKSGLPSDRFSAERTGGSVSTLTIQRTQQEDSAVYLCASSLVPGVGEQYFGPGTRLTVT.

The J gene is TRBJ1-3, the V gene TRBV9, with 7 nucleotides matching TRBD1. With V trimmed by 2 bases and J by 2 bases, 7 bases remained unmatched. The CDR3 contains 16 residues. Germline loops: CDR1 SGDLS, CDR2 YYNGEE. The CDR3: CASSVKGANPGNTIYF. The DNA for the CDR3 is TGTGCCAGCAGCGTCAAGGGGGCAAATCCTGGAAACACCATATATTTT.

This chain connects TRBV12-5 to TRBJ1-1, with D tentatively TRBD1 (6 bases). Germline V gives CDR1 LGHNT, CDR2 FRNRAP. The CDR3 runs 15 residues. V shed 7 bases and J shed 0 bases, with 15 bases lying between them. The CDR3 nucleotides read TGTGCTAGTGCCCTCGGGACATTTATGAACACTGAAGCTTTCTTT. This encodes CASALGTFMNTEAFF.

This chain connects TRBV4-2 to TRBJ1-1, with D maybe TRBD1 (5 bases). The germline gives CDR1 LGHNA, CDR2 YNFKEQ. The ends were cut back, 3 bases at V and 1 base at J, with 12 bases in the middle. The CDR3 spans 15 residues. This CDR3 is CASSQYPGRNTEAFF. CDR3 bases: TGTGCCAGCAGCCAGTACCCAGGGCGGAACACTGAAGCTTTCTTT.

This clone was counted between two and nine times. This chain links TRBV19 with TRBJ2-2; a weak D match, TRBD2 (7 bases). The CDR3 contains 14 residues. V was clipped by 3 bases and J by 7 bases, with 12 bases between them. Germline-derived CDR1 and CDR2 are LNHDA and SQIVND (reference sequence). DNA of the CDR3: TGTGCCAGTAGTATGGGGGGGGCTGGCGGGGAGCTGTTTTTT. Translating it yields CASSMGGAGGELFF.